The T cell receptor (beta chain) under discussion was sequenced for a study of T cell responses to AZD1222 COVID-19 vaccine. Broader study findings: Breadth and depth of Spike-specific TCRs rose after two AZD1222 doses.

Profiled with immunoSEQ multiplex PCR; TCRdb holds only in-frame clones, not every one. The sample shows 100,000 or so clones, approximately 90% of them seen only once. This clone was found once. Its antigen is not identified. Germline CDR1 reads KGHDR; CDR2 reads SFDVKD. J gave up 2 bases and V 2 bases, and 7 bases lay outside the gene matches. The CDR3 has 17 residues. The chain uses TRBV24-1 and TRBJ2-5; 10 nucleotides agree with TRBD2. The source was peripheral blood, collected on day 0 of AZD1222 vaccination. This receptor was obtained from an adult in good health. The CDR3 loop reads CATSDSSAGGKQETQYF. The CDR3 bases are TGTGCCACCAGTGATTCTTCAGCGGGAGGGAAACAAGAGACCCAGTACTTC.